Below, one TCR beta chain is given with its context. The clone's antigen remains unknown. No base quality values were provided; no much bigger clone lies one nucleotide off. This entry comes from a study of blood T cell repertoires in COVID-19 (TCRdb year 2020). For the wider study: Collaborator samples came from the United States, Italy and Spain and covered acute and convalescent phases of COVID-19. The prospective study material was composed of cDNA or gDNA derived from T cells, B-cell-depleted T cells, or PBMCs. The dataset comprised deeply sampled blood TCRbeta repertoires from subjects exposed to, actively infected with, or recovered from COVID-19. The repertoires were released in a freely available public database meant as a resource for research on the immune response to SARS-CoV-2. The samples were drawn from the first 160 participants of the ongoing ImmuneRACE study and from roughly 1,300 subjects provided by 6 global collaborators. Sample metadata almost always included a de-identified subject ID, COVID-19 status, age in years and sex. Where HLA class I and class II types were available, the types were taken from metadata supplied by the sample provider, not from assay-based typing.

What the work shows at the level of the full study, not this receptor alone: How much clinical and demographic metadata was included differed by source and by participant, and the metadata was provided uncurated.

The CDR3 goes from the cysteine to the phenylalanine over 15 residues. The kept DNA is CDR3 alone, 45 bases in frame from the first base. Trimming takes 4 bases off V and 9 bases off J; junction bases not matched to a gene: 12. Per the germline V gene, SGHVS is the CDR1 and FQNEAQ is the CDR2. TCRbeta CDR3 regions were amplified from genomic DNA by means of the immunoSEQ Assay, a bias-controlled multiplex PCR. The published analysis was carried out like this. Nucleated cell counts per sample were estimated from amplification of reference gene primers within the assay. Sequence reads were collapsed and filtered to measure the absolute abundance of every unique TCRbeta CDR3 rearrangement. For each sample, productive Simpson clonality was calculated as the square root of Simpson's diversity index across productive rearrangements. In TCRdb, the immuneACCESS table is reduced to in-frame sequences with V and J assigned. These tables do not hold every clone; where another copy was compared, an unresolved V gene accounts for under half, and the others remain unexplained. V and J calls and clone size are as listed in that table; D and trimming were resolved from the DNA. Within this sample are about 180,000 clones, with around 83% of them counted one time only. More than 1.5% of the sample comes from the top ten.

Whole blood was collected in K2EDTA tubes by collaborating institutions according to the institutions' own protocols. For TCRbeta analysis, collaborators shipped samples in one of three forms: frozen whole blood, isolated PBMCs, or DNA extracted from either of those sample types. The source is a human donor in a cohort sampled during active COVID-19. Material: peripheral blood. This sequence uses TRBV7-8 and TRBJ2-1, and 7 junction bases match TRBD1. The DNA sequence follows: TGTGCCAGCAGCTCCAGGAGACAGGGTGCCCCTGAGCAGTTCTTC. This codes for CASSSRRQGAPEQFF.